One sample yielded the 32 T cell receptor beta chains listed below, sequenced in a study of T cells in Graves' hyperthyroidism and ophthalmopathy. Template material for amplifying TCR beta CDR3 regions consisted of RNA transcripts. The TCR CDR3 was amplified in a first-round RT-PCR using the HTBI primer set. TCRdb re-derived calls from the multiplex PCR reads in MiXCR, one entry per CDR3 protein. The data hold under 650,000 distinct CDR3 sequences, with around 15% observed a single time. The sample was blood. All receptors come from a woman aged 25 to 39 with Graves' hyperthyroidism.

The V gene is TRBV20-1, the J gene TRBJ1-6; D uncertain. The CDR3 is 15 residues long. Per germline, CDR1 DFQATT and CDR2 SNEGSKA (reference sequence). Trimming took 0 bases from V and 5 from J, leaving 11 bases between them. CDR3 protein: CSARDLGSDNSPLHF. CDR3 sequence (DNA): TGCAGTGCTAGAGATCTAGGATCCGATAATTCACCCCTCCACTTT.

Notes on this clonotype: At one boundary the junction diverges from the germline segment, which might be a read error. The rearrangement joins TRBV30 to TRBJ2-5, with TRBD2 matching 7 bases. Germline CDR1 reads GTSNPN; CDR2 reads SVGIG (reference sequence). The CDR3 length is 16 residues. CDR3: CAWSVHAGVGQETQCF. For the CDR3, the DNA is TGTGCCTGGAGTGTACATGCGGGGGTGGGCCAAGAGACCCAGTGCTTC.

This clonotype was seen ten or more times. This rearrangement joins TRBV3-1 to TRBJ2-5; a weak D match, TRBD2 (5 bases). The CDR3 has 14 residues. V lost 1 base and J lost 12, with 18 bases in between. Germline lookup yields CDR1 LGHDT and CDR2 YNNKEL (reference sequence). CDR3 in DNA: TGTGCCAGCAGCCAAGCCCGGCAGGACTGGAGGAAGTACTTC. This codes for CASSQARQDWRKYF.

This clonotype was picked up many times. This chain joins TRBV28 and TRBJ2-1, with D tentatively TRBD1 or TRBD2 (7 bases each). The CDR3 contains 15 residues. Germline V CDR1 and CDR2: MDHEN, SYDVKM. V lost 2 bases and J lost 7, with 15 bases in between. The CDR3 here is CASSLQGEGLNEQFF. Written as DNA, the CDR3 is TGTGCCAGCAGTTTACAGGGGGAGGGATTGAATGAGCAGTTCTTC.

This clonotype has a count of ten or more. This sequence joins TRBV28 and TRBJ1-2; tentative D call: TRBD1 (6 bases). This CDR3 is built from 13 residues. Trimming cost V 6 bases and J 5 bases, with 13 bases left between them. The germline V gene has CDR1 MDHEN and CDR2 SYDVKM. CDR3 sequence (DNA): TGTGCCAGCAGGTTTACAGGGATGTATGGCTACACCTTC. Translation gives CASRFTGMYGYTF.

This clonotype was found once. The chain couples TRBV12-3 or TRBV12-4 to TRBJ2-1; TRBD1 is a possible D gene (5 bases). V was cut by 1 base and J by 6 bases, with 10 bases left in between. This CDR3 contains 14 residues. In nucleotides, the CDR3 is TGTGCCAGCAGTTTAGGCAGGGCGGTCAATGAGCAGTTCTTC. Its translation is CASSLGRAVNEQFF.

The chain has TRBV6-1 and TRBJ2-3, with a weak D call TRBD2 (6 bases). The CDR3 length is 13 residues. CDR1 is MNHNS and CDR2 is SASEGT in the germline V gene. V gave up 6 bases and J gave up 2 bases, with 9 bases separating them. The DNA for the CDR3 is TGTGCCAGCAGGGGCGGGACCACAGATACGCAGTATTTT. Translating gives CASRGGTTDTQYF.

The CDR3 protein is CASSQLPGGTGELFF. CDR3 coding DNA: TGTGCCAGCAGTCAGCTTCCAGGGGGCACCGGGGAGCTGTTTTTT. The rearrangement joins TRBV2 to TRBJ2-2, with 7 bases matching TRBD1. This CDR3 is 15 amino acids long. Looked up from germline, CDR1 is SNHLY and CDR2 is FYNNEI. The junction had 7 bases not matched to a gene; V was cut back by 5 bases and J by 4 bases.

The gene calls are TRBV20-1 and TRBJ2-3, with D possibly being TRBD2 (6 bases). Germline CDR1 reads DFQATT; CDR2 reads SNEGSKA (reference sequence). Between the trimmed V and J ends, which lost 3 bases and 2 bases, there was a span of 21 bases. The CDR3 consists of 17 residues. The DNA for the CDR3 is TGCAGTGCTAGCACCGTAACGGGACTCTTAACCACAGATACGCAGTATTTT. Protein: CSASTVTGLLTTDTQYF.

This clonotype appeared a few times. This chain joins TRBV29-1 and TRBJ2-1; 8 bases are shared with TRBD2. V lost 2 bases and J lost 3; bases outside the gene matches: 3. The CDR3 sequence is 14 residues long. Looked up from germline, CDR1 is SQVTM and CDR2 is ANQGSEA. The CDR3 bases are TGCAGCGTTGAACCTAGCGGGTTCTACAATGAGCAGTTCTTC. As protein: CSVEPSGFYNEQFF.

This clonotype was counted only a few times. V is TRBV18 and J is TRBJ2-7; the D gene is possibly TRBD2 (7 bases). Germline V lookup: CDR1 KGHSH, CDR2 LQKENI. Trimming stripped 2 bases from V and 3 bases from J, with 26 bases between. The CDR3 extends over 19 amino acids. CDR3 nucleotides: TGTGCCAGCTCACCAAAGGGAGGGGGTCTAAGGGACGGACGCTACGAGCAGTACTTC. This translates into CASSPKGGGLRDGRYEQYF.

Ten or more counts support this clonotype. The V and J genes are TRBV19 and TRBJ2-1; 11 bases are a match to TRBD1. J gave up 0 bases and V 5 bases, and 6 bases lay outside the gene matches. The CDR3 runs to 17 residues. The germline CDR1 and CDR2 sequences are LNHDA and SQIVND (reference sequence). This chain's CDR3 is CASSVGTGGYSYNEQFF. The CDR3 DNA is TGTGCCAGTAGTGTGGGGACAGGGGGTTACTCCTACAATGAGCAGTTCTTC.

This clonotype was counted many times. V is TRBV6-1 and J is TRBJ2-1, with a tentative D call TRBD2 (5 bases). V was trimmed by 2 bases and J by 1 base, leaving 12 bases between them. The germline V gene encodes CDR1 MNHNS and CDR2 SASEGT. The CDR3 is made up of 16 amino acids. CDR3 DNA: TGTGCCAGCAGTGAAACCTCACTAGGGTCCTACAATGAGCAGTTCTTC. As protein: CASSETSLGSYNEQFF.

This clonotype has just a few counts. V gene TRBV15 combines with J gene TRBJ2-2; 10 positions match TRBD2. The V gene's germline CDR1 is LNHNV and CDR2 YYDKDF (reference sequence). CDR3 size: 18 residues. The V segment lost 3 bases and the J segment 4 bases; nucleotides outside the gene matches: 11. CDR3 in amino acids: CATSRGSGTSVITGELFF. CDR3 DNA: TGTGCCACCAGCAGGGGTTCCGGGACTAGCGTTATCACCGGGGAGCTGTTTTTT.

This clonotype was observed a few times. The rearrangement links TRBV12-3 or TRBV12-4 to TRBJ1-1; D unresolved. V was clipped by 6 bases and J by 0 bases, with 14 bases between them. The CDR3 totals 15 residues. The DNA of the CDR3 is TGTGCCAGCAGCCCCCCCGAGGGTCTGAACACTGAAGCTTTCTTT. Encoded protein: CASSPPEGLNTEAFF.

This clonotype has ten or more counts. The chain couples TRBV20-1 to TRBJ2-7; 9 bases are a match to TRBD1. Trimming cost V 3 bases and J 1 base; bases outside gene matches: 4. The germline gives CDR1 DFQATT, CDR2 SNEGSKA (reference sequence). The CDR3 is made up of 14 amino acids. CDR3 loop: CSARGTGFSYEQYF. CDR3 sequence (DNA): TGCAGTGCTAGGGGGACAGGGTTTTCCTACGAGCAGTACTTC.

Ten or more counts support this clonotype. The rearrangement uses TRBV3-1 and TRBJ2-3; D call uncertain. From germline, CDR1 is LGHDT and CDR2 YNNKEL (reference sequence). With 3 bases removed from V and 0 bases from J, the gap between germline ends came to 10 bases. The length of the CDR3 is 15 residues. The CDR3 here is CASSQSGSSTDTQYF. The CDR3 bases are TGTGCCAGCAGCCAGAGTGGTAGCAGCACAGATACGCAGTATTTT.

At least ten counts were recorded for this clonotype. The chain combines TRBV12-3 or TRBV12-4 with TRBJ1-1; no firm D call. CDR3 length equals 15 residues. V lost 7 bases and J lost 4, with 19 bases in between. The CDR3 nucleotides read TGTGCCAGCACCCCGACACGGGAGATACTCACTGAAGCTTTCTTT. Translated, it gives CASTPTREILTEAFF.

This clonotype was recorded a few times. This chain joins TRBV2 and TRBJ1-1; 9 bases match TRBD1. The CDR3 runs 16 residues. The V and J ends lost 3 bases and 5 bases, in that order; junction bases with no gene match: 10. Germline V CDR1 and CDR2: SNHLY, FYNNEI. The CDR3, as DNA: TGTGCCAGCAGTGAGGTGGGCGGGACAGGGTGGACTGAAGCTTTCTTT. Translation: CASSEVGGTGWTEAFF.

This clonotype was counted ten times or more. The V gene is TRBV29-1, the J gene TRBJ2-1; 8 bases map to TRBD1. CDR1 and CDR2 from the germline V gene are SQVTM and ANQGSEA. J was trimmed by 1 base and V by 1 base; bases with no gene match: 6. This CDR3 has 16 amino acids. The DNA of the CDR3 is TGCAGCGTTGAAGGTCCGGACAGGGAATCCTACAATGAGCAGTTCTTC. It specifies CSVEGPDRESYNEQFF.

V is TRBV7-8 and J is TRBJ2-7; D gene uncertain. V lost 5 bases to trimming and J lost 3 bases, with 8 bases between them. This CDR3 comprises 12 residues. Germline V gene sequence: CDR1 SGHVS, CDR2 FQNEAQ. The CDR3 loop reads CASSPLDYEQYF. The CDR3 bases are TGTGCCAGCAGCCCCTTGGACTACGAGCAGTACTTC.

In its sample, this clonotype was seen many times. The chain's CDR3 is CASSSRTSGIYNEQFF. The CDR3 DNA sequence: TGTGCCAGCAGCTCCCGGACTAGCGGGATCTACAATGAGCAGTTCTTC. V usage is TRBV11-2 and J usage is TRBJ2-1; 12 positions match TRBD2. CDR1 is SGHAT, CDR2 FQNNGV, per germline. The CDR3 length is 16 residues. V lost 4 bases and J lost 3; bases outside the gene matches: 4.

The chain joins TRBV6-5 to TRBJ1-5, with D unresolved. The ends were cut back, 4 bases at V and 3 bases at J, with 19 bases in the middle. Germline V lookup: CDR1 MNHEY, CDR2 SVGAGI. The CDR3 sequence is 17 residues long. The CDR3, as DNA: TGTGCCAGCAGTTTTCCCCCACTTGGTTCGGACAATCAGCCCCAGCATTTT. It translates to CASSFPPLGSDNQPQHF.

This clonotype was counted ten times or more. The chain links TRBV12-3 or TRBV12-4 to TRBJ2-1; TRBD2 is a possible D gene (6 bases). This CDR3 contains 15 residues. V was trimmed by 3 bases and J by 3 bases, leaving 12 bases between them. CDR3 sequence (DNA): TGTGCCAGCAGTTTCGGCCTAGCGAACTACAATGAGCAGTTCTTC. It codes for CASSFGLANYNEQFF.

The gene calls are TRBV2 and TRBJ1-5; TRBD1 matches at 7 bases. Germline assignment: CDR1 SNHLY and CDR2 FYNNEI. The CDR3 covers 16 residues. V lost 1 base, J lost 1 base, and 4 bases stayed unmatched. In DNA, the CDR3 is TGTGCCAGCAGTGAAGGACGGGACAGAAGCAATCAGCCCCAGCATTTT. Translation gives CASSEGRDRSNQPQHF.

The table lists this clonotype with many counts. J is TRBJ2-5 and V is TRBV12-3 or TRBV12-4, with D perhaps assigned TRBD1 or TRBD2 (5 bases each). Trimming shortened V by 4 bases and J by 2 bases, and 11 bases separated the two germline ends. CDR3 size: 14 residues. The CDR3 coding sequence is TGTGCCAGCAGTTCGAGGGCAGGGCAAGAGACCCAGTACTTC. Encoded protein: CASSSRAGQETQYF.

The genes are TRBV6-2 or TRBV6-3 and TRBJ2-1; 12 bases agree with TRBD2. V was pared by 4 bases and J by 4 bases, with 14 bases of the junction left unmatched. This CDR3 is built from 19 residues. Germline CDR1 reads MNHEY; CDR2 reads SVGEGT. This chain's CDR3 is CASSSRLAGDPTAYNEQFF. Written as DNA, the CDR3 is TGTGCCAGCAGTTCCCGACTAGCGGGAGACCCCACGGCGTACAATGAGCAGTTCTTC.

Of note for this clonotype: One end of the junction fails to match germline, which may point to a read error. The DNA of the CDR3 is TGTGCCGGCAGCACGCGAGGGACACGCTCTGGAAACACCATATATTTT. It yields the protein CAGSTRGTRSGNTIYF. The rearrangement uses TRBV11-3 and TRBJ1-3; a possible D gene is TRBD1 (6 bases). CDR1 is SGHNT, CDR2 YENEEA, per germline. This CDR3 comprises 16 residues.

Remarks on this clonotype: This may be a read error: a much more frequent sequence differs by one nucleotide. The chain links TRBV2 to TRBJ1-2; tentative D call: TRBD1 (5 bases). Germline CDR1 reads SNHLY; CDR2 reads FYNNEI. This CDR3 region has 14 residues. This CDR3 is CASSGLQENYGCTF. CDR3 DNA sequence: TGTGCCAGCAGTGGTTTACAGGAGAACTATGGCTGCACCTTC.

This clonotype was seen more than once but under ten times. The gene calls are TRBV7-2 and TRBJ2-1, with a possible D match to TRBD2 (5 bases). The germline V and J ends were trimmed by 4 bases and 5 bases, with 18 bases remaining between them. Germline V gene data show CDR1 as SGHTA and CDR2 as FQGNSA. This CDR3 region has 16 residues. CDR3 bases: TGTGCCAGCAGCTCGAGGACTCTCGTACCCGACAATGAGCAGTTCTTC. Its translation is CASSSRTLVPDNEQFF.

This clonotype was observed many times. V is TRBV11-2 and J is TRBJ1-2; TRBD1 might be the D (5 bases). This CDR3 contains 15 residues. The germline V and J ends were trimmed by 1 base and 4 bases, with 13 bases remaining between them. The germline V gene has CDR1 SGHAT and CDR2 FQNNGV. The CDR3 region is CASSLVERGGYGYTF. The CDR3 bases are TGTGCCAGCAGCTTAGTGGAGCGGGGGGGCTATGGCTACACCTTC. Looking up the rest from reference TRBV11-2 and TRBJ1-2 gives the full variable domain: EAGVAQSPRYKIIEKRQSVAFWCNPISGHATLYWYQQILGQGPKLLIQFQNNGVVDDSQLPKDRFSAERLKGVDSTLKIQPAKLEDSAVYLCASSLVERGGYGYTFGSGTRLTVV.

This sequence joins TRBV19 and TRBJ1-1; tentative D call: TRBD1 (6 bases). CDR3 length: 17 amino acids. Looked up from germline, CDR1 is LNHDA and CDR2 is SQIVND (reference sequence). The V end lost 7 bases, the J end lost 11 bases, and 32 bases lay between the germline ends. The CDR3 DNA reads TGTGCCAGTACCCCGACAGGCGGAATCCCCCCGGGGTTCGGGGCTTTCTTT. This gives the protein CASTPTGGIPPGFGAFF. Together with reference TRBV19 and TRBJ1-1, the CDR3 gives the full variable domain: DGGITQSPKYLFRKEGQNVTLSCEQNLNHDAMYWYRQDPGQGLRLIYYSQIVNDFQKGDIAEGYSVSREKKESFPLTVTSAQKNPTAFYLCASTPTGGIPPGFGAFFGQGTRLTVV.